The clone carrying this TCR beta chain showed up many times. The data were obtained in a study of neurological immune-mediated disorders. Regarding time point: longitudinal time-point 1 (baseline). One entry per CDR3 protein, called by TCRdb with MiXCR from the 5' RACE reads. The sample lists over 55,000 distinct CDR3 sequences; approximately 11% were seen once. This CDR3 has 14 amino acids. Trimming took 7 bases from V and 3 from J; bases not matched to a gene: 10. The V gene's germline CDR1 is SGHRS and CDR2 YFSETQ. Sequenced sample: PBMCs. The V gene is TRBV5-1, the J gene TRBJ2-7, with 7 bases aligning to TRBD1. This TCR was recovered from a male donor with HTLV-1-associated myelopathy (HAM/TSP). DNA of the CDR3: TGCGCCAGCTCCACCGGGACAGACTACTACGAGCAGTACTTC. Amino acids: CASSTGTDYYEQYF. Complete variable domain (other parts from reference TRBV5-1 and TRBJ2-7): KAGVTQTPRYLIKTRGQQVTLSCSPISGHRSVSWYQQTPGQGLQFLFEYFSETQRNKGNFPGRFSGRQFSNSRSEMNVSTLELGDSALYLCASSTGTDYYEQYFGPGTRLTVT.